The 29 T cell receptor beta chains below come from one sample, sequenced in a study of blood T cells in healthy people across ages (dated by TCRdb to between 2014 and 2017). The library was generated by 5' RACE. Instrument used: Illumina HiSeq 2500. A second roughly 6 to 12 cycle PCR used a sample-barcoded 5' primer and a J-beta primer mix. TCRdb itself trimmed the public reads at Q25 with fastp, ran MiXCR and retained productive beta chains. Merged by CDR3 protein, the rows form single entries marked with the most common genes and DNA. The table for this sample lists around 900,000 distinct CDR3 sequences; around 28% of them were counted only once. Roughly a sixth of the sample rests with the top ten. Specimen: blood. All receptors come from a woman older than 75 in good health.

This clonotype was seen ten or more times. The chain employs TRBV7-2 and TRBJ2-3, with D perhaps matching TRBD2 (5 bases). Germline CDR1 is SGHTA and CDR2 is FQGNSA. This CDR3 region has 14 residues. The V end lost 2 bases, the J end lost 5 bases, and 11 bases lay between the germline ends. The CDR3 region is CASSLKVAGDTQYF. CDR3 coding DNA: TGTGCCAGCAGCTTAAAGGTGGCGGGAGATACGCAGTATTTT.

This clonotype was observed many times. The chain is built from TRBV5-1 and TRBJ2-3; 11 bases map to TRBD1. Germline V gene sequence: CDR1 SGHRS, CDR2 YFSETQ. Trimming at V came to 0 bases and at J to 4 bases, leaving 1 base not matched to a gene. The CDR3 runs to 15 residues. CDR3 loop: CASSLVGQGADTQYF. CDR3 sequence (DNA): TGCGCCAGCAGCTTGGTGGGACAGGGGGCAGATACGCAGTATTTT. Drawing the rest from reference TRBV5-1 and TRBJ2-3, the complete variable domain is KAGVTQTPRYLIKTRGQQVTLSCSPISGHRSVSWYQQTPGQGLQFLFEYFSETQRNKGNFPGRFSGRQFSNSRSEMNVSTLELGDSALYLCASSLVGQGADTQYFGPGTRLTVL.

This clonotype has ten or more counts. The chain joins TRBV18 to TRBJ2-7; D ambiguous. The CDR3 length is 13 residues. The V gene's germline CDR1 is KGHSH and CDR2 LQKENI. Trimming removed 3 bases at V and 3 bases at J, with 9 bases between. The CDR3 DNA is TGTGCCAGCTCACCTCCGATCATCTACGAGCAGTACTTC. This sequence encodes CASSPPIIYEQYF.

The V gene is TRBV11-2, the J gene TRBJ2-3; weak D call: TRBD2 (7 bases). CDR3 length: 16 residues. V lost 2 bases to trimming and J lost 5 bases, with 17 bases between them. Germline-derived CDR1 and CDR2 are SGHAT and FQNNGV. Here the CDR3 DNA reads TGTGCCAGCAGCTTAACGGGGGGCATGGGGGGAGATACGCAGTATTTT. Residues: CASSLTGGMGGDTQYF.

About this clonotype itself: This may come from a read error, since a much larger clone is one base off. The V gene is TRBV20-1, the J gene TRBJ2-7; D might be TRBD2 (5 bases). CDR3 length: 16 amino acids. Germline V CDR1 and CDR2: DFQATT, SNEGSKA (reference sequence). The CDR3: CSARDRLPGSVYGQYF. The CDR3 DNA reads as TGCAGTGCTAGAGACAGGCTCCCGGGGAGTGTCTACGGGCAGTACTTC.

This clonotype was seen more than once but under ten times. J is TRBJ2-5 and V is TRBV6-2 or TRBV6-3; perhaps TRBD2 as D (6 bases). V lost 5 bases, J lost 3 bases, and 16 bases lay in between. The CDR3 covers 15 residues. Per the germline V gene, CDR1 is MNHEY and CDR2 is SVGEGT. The CDR3 region has the DNA TGTGCCAGCAGTCGGGGTGGCGGGGTGAAAGAGACCCAGTACTTC. This sequence encodes CASSRGGGVKETQYF.

At least ten counts were recorded for this clonotype. The rearrangement joins TRBV20-1 to TRBJ2-1; 7 bases fit TRBD1. The CDR3 consists of 14 residues. The V gene end was trimmed by 6 bases and the J gene end by 2 bases; junction bases not matched to a gene: 7. The germline gives CDR1 DFQATT, CDR2 SNEGSKA (reference sequence). CDR3 region: CSARTGTAYNEQFF. The CDR3 DNA reads TGCAGTGCCAGGACCGGGACAGCCTACAATGAGCAGTTCTTC.

This clonotype was found many times. In DNA form, the CDR3 reads TGCAGTGTTCCGAAGACTAGCGGGGGGGCAGCAGATACGCAGTATTTT. It encodes CSVPKTSGGAADTQYF. The genes are TRBV20-1 and TRBJ2-3; TRBD2 agrees at 14 bases. The V gene's germline CDR1 is DFQATT and CDR2 SNEGSKA (reference sequence). The CDR3 totals 16 residues. V lost 7 bases, J lost 4 bases, and 10 bases stayed unmatched.

At least ten counts were recorded for this clonotype. V usage is TRBV20-1 and J usage is TRBJ1-1; D unresolved. The V end was cut by 6 bases, the J end by 0 bases, with 5 bases between. Germline-derived CDR1 and CDR2 are DFQATT and SNEGSKA (reference sequence). The CDR3 spans 11 residues. CDR3: CSAPMNTEAFF. The CDR3 nucleotides are TGCAGTGCCCCCATGAACACTGAAGCTTTCTTT.

On this clonotype itself: Germline and junction disagree at one end, which may indicate a read error. The gene calls are TRBV9 and TRBJ1-1; no definite D call. Germline values: CDR1 SGDLS, CDR2 YYNGEE. This CDR3 region has 20 residues. CDR3 nucleotide sequence: TGTGTCAGCAGCGTAGCCCCTGGCGGCCGAGTCTGGACCTGGAACACTGAAGCTTTCTTT. Translating it yields CVSSVAPGGRVWTWNTEAFF. Drawing the rest from reference TRBV9 and TRBJ1-1, the complete variable domain is DSGVTQTPKHLITATGQRVTLRCSPRSGDLSVYWYQQSLDQGLQFLIQYYNGEERAKGNILERFSAQQFPDLHSELNLSSLELGDSALYFCVSSVAPGGRVWTWNTEAFFGQGTRLTVV.

A few counts support this clonotype. This sequence joins TRBV18 and TRBJ2-5, with 7 positions matching TRBD2. The V segment lost 0 bases and the J segment 4 bases; nucleotides outside the gene matches: 5. Germline loops: CDR1 KGHSH, CDR2 LQKENI. The CDR3 covers 15 residues. CDR3 loop: CASSPPLGGRETQYF. DNA of the CDR3: TGTGCCAGCTCACCACCTCTCGGGGGGAGAGAGACCCAGTACTTC.

This clonotype showed up many times. The chain combines TRBV20-1 with TRBJ2-3; no clear D gene. V gave up 7 bases and J gave up 9 bases, with 14 bases separating them. In germline, CDR1 is DFQATT, CDR2 SNEGSKA (reference sequence). The CDR3 runs to 11 residues. This chain's CDR3 is CSGAAVDTQYF. The CDR3 DNA is TGCAGTGGTGCTGCGGTAGACACGCAGTATTTT.

This clonotype was seen ten or more times. The gene calls are TRBV20-1 and TRBJ2-1; D tentatively fits TRBD1 or TRBD2 (5 bases each). This CDR3 has 15 amino acids. CDR1 DFQATT and CDR2 SNEGSKA come from the germline V gene (reference sequence). V lost 7 bases to trimming and J lost 5 bases, with 21 bases between them. The CDR3 is CSVLLTGTRNNEQFF. The CDR3 DNA follows: TGCAGTGTACTTCTAACCGGGACCAGGAACAATGAGCAGTTCTTC.

The CDR3 reads CASNVRQGNGYTF. In DNA form, the CDR3 reads TGTGCCAGCAATGTAAGGCAGGGGAATGGCTACACCTTC. The chain joins TRBV2 to TRBJ1-2, with a possible D match to TRBD1 (6 bases). The germline gives CDR1 SNHLY, CDR2 FYNNEI. Trimming took 7 bases from V and 6 from J, leaving 15 bases between them. The CDR3 has 13 amino acids.

This clonotype was observed a few times. This chain uses TRBV29-1 with TRBJ2-1; weak D call: TRBD2 (6 bases). The V end lost 2 bases, the J end lost 8 bases, and 19 bases lay between the germline ends. This CDR3 has 15 residues. Per the germline V gene, CDR1 is SQVTM and CDR2 is ANQGSEA. CDR3 protein: CSVESRRRGFDEQFF. CDR3 nucleotide sequence: TGCAGCGTTGAATCCCGCAGGCGGGGCTTCGATGAGCAGTTCTTC.

The gene calls are TRBV6-6 and TRBJ2-1; TRBD2 matches at 13 bases. Matching the DNA end better, TRBJ2-7 makes the J call doubtful. The CDR3 extends over 15 amino acids. The V gene's germline CDR1 is MNHNY and CDR2 SVGAGI (reference sequence). CDR3 in DNA: TGTGCCAGCAGACAGACTAGCGGGGGGTACAATGAGCAGTACTTC. Translated: CASRQTSGGYNEQYF.

There are a few counts of this clonotype. The germline gene is not matched at one end of the junction; a read error may be the cause. The chain is built from TRBV18 and TRBJ2-2; 12 nucleotides match TRBD1. Germline loops: CDR1 KGHSH, CDR2 LQKENI. This CDR3 has 18 residues. This CDR3 reads CASSPRDRGLTNTGELFF. As DNA, the CDR3 is TGTGCCAGCTCACCGAGGGACAGGGGGCTTACGAACACCGGAGAGCTGTTTTTT.

The sample holds many counts of this clonotype. This rearrangement joins TRBV20-1 to TRBJ2-7, with D maybe TRBD2 (5 bases). This CDR3 has 12 amino acids. V lost 0 bases and J 7 bases, leaving 10 bases between the germline ends. Germline-derived CDR1 and CDR2 are DFQATT and SNEGSKA (reference sequence). CDR3 DNA: TGCAGTGCTAGAGATCTGCGGGTTGAGCAGTACTTC. Translated, it gives CSARDLRVEQYF.

This clonotype has a count of ten or more. The gene calls are TRBV12-3 or TRBV12-4 and TRBJ2-6; 8 bases map to TRBD2. With 7 bases clipped from V and 0 bases from J, the junction kept 8 bases outside the gene matches. This CDR3 is built from 17 residues. The CDR3 coding sequence is TGTGCCAGCACCCTGCGGGGGGCCAACTCTGGGGCCAACGTCCTGACTTTC. Its protein product is CASTLRGANSGANVLTF.

This clonotype was found a few times. The chain carries TRBV7-2 and TRBJ1-1; D not certain. Germline CDR1 reads SGHTA; CDR2 reads FQGNSA. V lost 7 bases and J lost 0, with 9 bases in between. This CDR3 has 13 residues. The CDR3 DNA reads as TGTGCCAGCATCCAGTTCGTGAACACTGAAGCTTTCTTT. This gives the protein CASIQFVNTEAFF.

In this sample, this clonotype turned up many times. The CDR3 DNA reads TGTGCCAGCAGCTTGAGAGGGGGACAGGGCTACAATGAGCAGTTCTTC. Residues: CASSLRGGQGYNEQFF. This rearrangement joins TRBV5-6 to TRBJ2-1, with 9 bases that match TRBD1. The CDR3 runs 16 residues. Germline V CDR1 and CDR2: SGHDT, YYEEEE. Trimming cost V 1 base and J 3 bases; bases outside gene matches: 5.

The V and J genes are TRBV20-1 and TRBJ1-1, with D hard to call. Trimming took 1 base from V and 4 from J, leaving 13 bases between them. The CDR3 length is 14 residues. Looked up from germline, CDR1 is DFQATT and CDR2 is SNEGSKA (reference sequence). In DNA form, the CDR3 reads TGCAGTGCTAGAGGCACGGGATTGGGCACTGAAGCTTTCTTT. Its translation is CSARGTGLGTEAFF.

V usage is TRBV12-3 or TRBV12-4 and J usage is TRBJ1-1; D is uncertain. CDR3 length equals 15 residues. The V gene lost 1 base and the J gene lost 2 bases, with 11 bases spanning the gap. CDR3 residues: CASSLGAGINTEAFF. The CDR3 DNA follows: TGTGCCAGCAGTTTAGGGGCAGGAATTAACACTGAAGCTTTCTTT.

This clonotype was seen ten or more times. The CDR3 loop is CASSSIGGNEQFF. Here the CDR3 DNA reads TGTGCCAGCAGCTCCATCGGAGGGAATGAGCAGTTCTTC. The V and J genes are TRBV7-2 and TRBJ2-1; D perhaps matches TRBD2 (6 bases). Trimming left V 4 bases short and J 7 bases short, with 11 bases between. This CDR3 contains 13 residues. Germline V CDR1 and CDR2: SGHTA, FQGNSA.

The chain links TRBV2 to TRBJ1-1; 8 bases are a match to TRBD1. CDR3 size: 13 residues. V was clipped by 6 bases and J by 4 bases; unmatched bases: 4. Germline lookup yields CDR1 SNHLY and CDR2 FYNNEI. This CDR3 is CASRATGGTEAFF. CDR3 in DNA: TGTGCCAGCAGGGCCACAGGGGGCACTGAAGCTTTCTTT.

This clonotype was detected only a few times. This chain joins TRBV10-3 and TRBJ1-1, with a possible D match to TRBD1 (5 bases). Trimming took 4 bases from V and 1 from J, leaving 7 bases between them. Germline V lookup: CDR1 ENHRY, CDR2 SYGVKD. The CDR3 loop spans 13 amino acids. For the CDR3, the DNA is TGTGCCATCAGTGTCGGACAGAACACTGAAGCTTTCTTT. Protein product: CAISVGQNTEAFF.

This clonotype was seen a handful of times. CDR3 bases: TGTGCCACCCGCTCCGGGGGAAATCAGCCCCAGCATTTT. Protein: CATRSGGNQPQHF. The chain uses TRBV2 and TRBJ1-5; possible D gene TRBD1, 5 bases. CDR3 length: 13 amino acids. V was trimmed by 10 bases and J by 4 bases, leaving 14 bases between them. Per the germline V gene, CDR1 is SNHLY and CDR2 is FYNNEI.

The chain employs TRBV12-3 or TRBV12-4 and TRBJ2-3, with no clear D. V dropped 5 bases and J dropped 15 bases, with 21 bases sitting between them. CDR3 length equals 13 residues. CDR3 bases: TGTGCCAGCAGTGGAGTGCGAGCAGATGCGGAATATTTT. The encoded protein is CASSGVRADAEYF.

This clonotype has more than one count but fewer than ten. V gene TRBV18 combines with J gene TRBJ2-5; D is uncertain. The V gene's germline CDR1 is KGHSH and CDR2 LQKENI. This CDR3 has 12 amino acids. V lost 0 bases, J lost 7 bases, and 6 bases lay in between. CDR3 bases: TGTGCCAGCTCACCACCGGAACCGACCCAGTACTTC. Amino acid sequence: CASSPPEPTQYF.